This TCR beta chain was found in a study of blood T cell repertoires in COVID-19. Study context: Specimens from acute and convalescent COVID-19 originated in the United States, Italy and Spain. Nucleic acid was either cDNA or gDNA, and it came from T cells, B-cell-depleted T cells, or PBMCs.

Germline CDR1 MNHEY, CDR2 SVGAGI. This CDR3 region has 14 residues. V dropped 0 bases and J dropped 6 bases, with 8 bases sitting between them. As processed by the authors: Counts of nucleated cells, estimated from reference gene primer amplification, were obtained. The protocol was immunoSEQ multiplex PCR, while the TCRdb copy is restricted to in-frame clones and leaves out a portion. The DNA gave D and trimming, while V, J and clone size come from that table. Here the sample spans 150,000 to 200,000 clones, about 93% being singletons. This chain connects TRBV6-5 to TRBJ2-2; no definite D call. The source material was peripheral blood. This receptor was identified in a woman between 50 and 59 years old with acute or convalescent COVID-19. CDR3 in DNA: TGTGCCAGCAGTTACTCGATGGCCTCCGGGGAGCTGTTTTTT. It specifies CASSYSMASGELFF.